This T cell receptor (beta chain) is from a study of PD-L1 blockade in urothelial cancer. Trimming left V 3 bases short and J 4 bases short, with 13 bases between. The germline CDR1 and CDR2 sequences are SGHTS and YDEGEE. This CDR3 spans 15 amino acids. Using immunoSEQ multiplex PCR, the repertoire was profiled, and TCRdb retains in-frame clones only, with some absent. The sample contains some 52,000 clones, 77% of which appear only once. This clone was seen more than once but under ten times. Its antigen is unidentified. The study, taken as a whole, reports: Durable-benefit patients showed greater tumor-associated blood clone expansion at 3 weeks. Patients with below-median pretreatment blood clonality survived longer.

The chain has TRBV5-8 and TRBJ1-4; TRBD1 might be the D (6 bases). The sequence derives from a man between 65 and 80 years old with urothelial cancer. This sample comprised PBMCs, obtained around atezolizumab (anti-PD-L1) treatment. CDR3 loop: CASSSGGAINEKLFF. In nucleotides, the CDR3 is TGTGCCAGCAGCTCGGGGGGGGCCATTAATGAAAAACTGTTTTTT.